The 10 T cell receptor beta chains listed next were all sequenced from one sample in a study of cytomegalovirus exposure and HLA in healthy donors (dated by TCRdb to about 2017). Library preparation employed the immunoSEQ multiplex PCR assay. A mixture of 60 forward primers for TCR Vbeta segments and 13 reverse primers for TCR Jbeta segments was used in the multiplex PCR. TCRdb obtained this table from immuneACCESS and retained in-frame rearrangements with V and J assigned. These tables miss some clones; where compared with another copy, unresolved V genes account for less than half of the shortfall, and the remainder is unexplained. A total of approximately 60,000 clones appear in this sample, roughly 80% of them only once. The leading ten clones occupy approximately 1.5% of the sample. Material for sequencing was PBMCs. These TCRs come from a man aged 40-55 years in good health and CMV-seronegative.

The chain has TRBV19 and TRBJ2-5; TRBD1 is a possible D gene (6 bases). Germline V CDR1 and CDR2: LNHDA, SQIVND (reference sequence). Trimming stripped 4 bases from V and 2 bases from J, with 14 bases between. CDR3 length: 15 amino acids. The CDR3 sequence: CASSRGQGNQETQYF. CDR3 nucleotide sequence: TGTGCCAGTAGTAGGGGACAAGGGAATCAAGAGACCCAGTACTTC.

Written as DNA, the CDR3 is TGCAGCGATGGGCACAGGGATCCTAACTATGGCTACACCTTC. Translated: CSDGHRDPNYGYTF. The J gene is TRBJ1-2, the V gene TRBV29-1; perhaps TRBD1 as D (6 bases). Germline CDR1 SQVTM, CDR2 ANQGSEA. CDR3 length equals 14 residues. V lost 7 bases and J 0 bases, leaving 15 bases between the germline ends.

This clone has just one count. This chain joins TRBV7-2 and TRBJ2-3; 9 nucleotides align to TRBD1. With V trimmed by 2 bases and J by 5 bases, 5 bases remained unmatched. The CDR3 sequence is 15 residues long. Looked up from germline, CDR1 is SGHTA and CDR2 is FQGNSA. The CDR3 loop reads CASSLNRGPQDTQYF. The CDR3 bases are TGTGCCAGCAGCTTAAACAGGGGGCCCCAAGATACGCAGTATTTT. The entire variable domain, with the rest obtained from reference TRBV7-2 and TRBJ2-3, is as follows: GAGVSQSPSNKVTEKGKDVELRCDPISGHTALYWYRQSLGQGLEFLIYFQGNSAPDKSGLPSDRFSAERTGGSVSTLTIQRTQQEDSAVYLCASSLNRGPQDTQYFGPGTRLTVL.

This chain uses TRBV5-6 with TRBJ2-3, with 11 bases fitting TRBD2. The V gene end was trimmed by 4 bases and the J gene end by 0 bases; junction bases not matched to a gene: 4. The CDR3 has 16 residues. CDR1 SGHDT and CDR2 YYEEEE come from the germline V gene. The CDR3 nucleotides are TGTGCCAGCAGCGCGACTAGCGGGATTAGCACAGATACGCAGTATTTT. This gives the protein CASSATSGISTDTQYF.

This sequence joins TRBV18 and TRBJ1-3; D is uncertain. Germline V gene sequence: CDR1 KGHSH, CDR2 LQKENI. The CDR3 is made up of 15 amino acids. Trimming removed 1 base from V and 0 bases from J, with 7 bases in between. The CDR3 region is CASSPLSVSGNTIYF. CDR3 nucleotide sequence: TGTGCCAGCTCACCACTGTCAGTCTCTGGAAACACCATATATTTT.

This chain uses TRBV11-2 with TRBJ2-2; 7 nucleotides agree with TRBD1. The CDR3 length is 16 residues. The V and J ends lost 3 bases and 8 bases, in that order; junction bases with no gene match: 12. Germline CDR1 reads SGHAT; CDR2 reads FQNNGV. The CDR3 sequence is CASSLGQGVVMGELFF. The CDR3 nucleotides are TGTGCCAGCAGCTTGGGGCAGGGGGTAGTGATGGGGGAGCTGTTTTTT. Full variable domain (outside the CDR3, taken from reference TRBV11-2 and TRBJ2-2): EAGVAQSPRYKIIEKRQSVAFWCNPISGHATLYWYQQILGQGPKLLIQFQNNGVVDDSQLPKDRFSAERLKGVDSTLKIQPAKLEDSAVYLCASSLGQGVVMGELFFGEGSRLTVL.

V is TRBV9 and J is TRBJ2-1, with no clear D. This CDR3 is 14 amino acids long. Germline V gene data show CDR1 as SGDLS and CDR2 as YYNGEE. The V gene lost 0 bases and the J gene lost 7 bases, with 11 bases spanning the gap. The CDR3 nucleotides are TGTGCCAGCAGCGTAGGTTGGGCCGTTAATGAGCAGTTCTTC. Its translation: CASSVGWAVNEQFF.

The V and J genes are TRBV4-2 and TRBJ2-1; D possibly corresponds to TRBD2 (5 bases). V was shortened by 0 bases and J by 12 bases, with 24 bases between the two germline ends. The CDR3 is 17 residues long. Germline CDR1 is LGHNA and CDR2 is YNFKEQ. CDR3 nucleotide sequence: TGTGCCAGCAGCCAAGACTTAGGGAGCGGAACCGGAATTTGGCAGTTCTTC. Protein sequence: CASSQDLGSGTGIWQFF.

V gene TRBV6-1 combines with J gene TRBJ1-4; 7 bases map to TRBD1. CDR1 and CDR2 from the germline V gene are MNHNS and SASEGT. The CDR3 length is 15 residues. The V segment lost 4 bases and the J segment 15 bases; nucleotides outside the gene matches: 17. For the CDR3, the DNA is TGTGCCAGCAGTGGAGGTAGGACAGGACACGGAGCGTTGTTTTTT. Encoded protein: CASSGGRTGHGALFF.

The rearrangement joins TRBV7-9 to TRBJ2-7; D might be TRBD2 (5 bases). This CDR3 has 14 amino acids. Germline CDR1 SEHNR, CDR2 FQNEAQ (reference sequence). Trimming removed 2 bases from V and 0 bases from J, with 8 bases in between. The DNA of the CDR3 is TGTGCCAGCAGCTTATCGGGGAGCTCCTACGAGCAGTACGTC. It codes for CASSLSGSSYEQYV.